Following are 19 T cell receptor beta chains from one sample sequenced in a study of blood T cell repertoires in COVID-19. Produced via immunoSEQ multiplex PCR; TCRdb's table is partial and in-frame only. This table has under 95,000 clones, roughly 87% appearing once. The sample consisted of peripheral blood. The receptors were gathered from a woman between 45 and 65 years old with acute or convalescent COVID-19.

This CDR3 is CASSRQPSGGANEQFF. Here the CDR3 DNA reads TGTGCCAGCAGCCGTCAGCCTAGCGGGGGGGCTAATGAGCAGTTCTTC. V and J are TRBV3-1 (or the pseudogene TRBV3-2) and TRBJ2-1, with TRBD2 matching 12 bases. Germline V lookup: CDR1 LGHDT, CDR2 YNNKEL (reference sequence). J gave up 7 bases and V 4 bases, and 8 bases lay outside the gene matches. The CDR3 has 16 residues.

J is TRBJ1-1 and V is TRBV7-6; unclear D gene. V lost 1 base, J lost 0 bases, and 12 bases lay in between. The CDR3 has 16 amino acids. Germline CDR1 is SGHVS and CDR2 is FNYEAQ. For the CDR3, the DNA is TGTGCCAGCAGCTTAGTGTTTGGGGAGGTGAACACTGAAGCTTTCTTT. It is translated as CASSLVFGEVNTEAFF.

The chain has TRBV18 and TRBJ1-1; D might be TRBD1 (5 bases). V gave up 4 bases and J gave up 2 bases, with 17 bases separating them. Germline CDR1 reads KGHSH; CDR2 reads LQKENI. The CDR3 is 16 amino acids. In DNA form, the CDR3 reads TGTGCCAGCTCACTCCCGGGCGCCGGGGGTAACACTGAAGCTTTCTTT. Residues: CASSLPGAGGNTEAFF.

This clone was recorded only once. As DNA, the CDR3 is TGTGCCAGCACCTACCGCGGGACAGGGAGCGAGCAGTACTTC. It yields the protein CASTYRGTGSEQYF. The chain links TRBV6-5 to TRBJ2-7; 9 bases agree with TRBD1. V was pared by 7 bases and J by 6 bases, with 10 bases of the junction left unmatched. The CDR3 runs 14 residues. Per the germline V gene, CDR1 is MNHEY and CDR2 is SVGAGI.

V is TRBV5-1 and J is TRBJ2-7; D unclear. CDR1 is SGHRS, CDR2 YFSETQ, per germline. This CDR3 comprises 14 residues. Trimming pared 4 bases from V and 3 bases from J, leaving 14 bases between. For the CDR3, the DNA is TGCGCCAGCAGCCACAGAGAAAGTGGCTACGAGCAGTACTTC. It specifies CASSHRESGYEQYF.

The chain has TRBV7-2 and TRBJ2-7; possible D gene TRBD2, 7 bases. V gave up 5 bases and J gave up 7 bases, with 18 bases separating them. This CDR3 region has 14 residues. Germline CDR1 reads SGHTA; CDR2 reads FQGNSA. DNA for the CDR3: TGTGCCAGCAGCCCGGGGGGCAGGGTAAGGGAGCAGTACTTC. The encoded protein is CASSPGGRVREQYF.

This clone was counted between two and nine times. The chain is built from TRBV5-5 and TRBJ2-6; 8 bases fit TRBD1. CDR3 size: 18 residues. The trim removed 4 bases at V and 0 bases at J, leaving 9 bases unmatched. CDR1 and CDR2 (germline): SGHKS, YYEKEE (reference sequence). The DNA of the CDR3 is TGTGCCAGCAGCCCCGGACAGGGCCTTATCTCTGGGGCCAACGTCCTGACTTTC. This gives the protein CASSPGQGLISGANVLTF.

The gene calls are TRBV27 and TRBJ1-5; D may be TRBD1 (5 bases). The CDR3 length is 15 residues. Germline assignment: CDR1 MNHEY and CDR2 SMNVEV (reference sequence). Trimming removed 4 bases at V and 6 bases at J, with 16 bases between. The CDR3 bases are TGTGCCAGCAGTTCAACCGCAGGGTCGGCTCAGCCCCAGCATTTT. Translated: CASSSTAGSAQPQHF.

The chain recombines TRBV19 with TRBJ2-4, with 11 bases identical to TRBD2. Germline V CDR1 and CDR2: LNHDA, SQIVND (reference sequence). The CDR3 consists of 20 residues. Trimming took 3 bases from V and 1 from J; bases not matched to a gene: 14. The CDR3 region is CASSMLLAGVGVSAKNIQYF. CDR3 nucleotide sequence: TGTGCCAGTAGTATGCTACTAGCGGGAGTCGGGGTATCGGCCAAAAACATTCAGTACTTC.

This sequence joins TRBV5-6 and TRBJ2-2; the D gene is possibly TRBD1 (6 bases). Germline assignment: CDR1 SGHDT and CDR2 YYEEEE. The CDR3 consists of 16 residues. Trimming removed 0 bases from V and 3 bases from J, with 12 bases in between. CDR3 sequence (DNA): TGTGCCAGCAGCTTGGGTCTAGGACAGTACACCGGGGAGCTGTTTTTT. Translated, it gives CASSLGLGQYTGELFF.

The gene calls are TRBV6-6 and TRBJ2-3; 7 bases align to TRBD2. The V gene's germline CDR1 is MNHNY and CDR2 SVGAGI (reference sequence). The trim removed 9 bases at V and 4 bases at J, leaving 4 bases unmatched. This CDR3 has 12 amino acids. The DNA of the CDR3 is TGTGCCAGTAAGGGAGGGGCAGATACGCAGTATTTT. This gives the protein CASKGGADTQYF.

The chain carries TRBV6-1 and TRBJ1-1, with 8 bases that match TRBD1. The CDR3 consists of 13 residues. Trimming removed 8 bases from V and 6 bases from J; junction bases left unmatched: 8. The germline gives CDR1 MNHNS, CDR2 SASEGT. CDR3 nucleotide sequence: TGTGCCAGCCTTATGACAGGGGAATCTGAAGCTTTCTTT. Translating it yields CASLMTGESEAFF.

This chain joins TRBV11-2 and TRBJ2-3; 8 bases fit TRBD1. CDR1 SGHAT and CDR2 FQNNGV come from the germline V gene. The CDR3 runs to 16 residues. The trim removed 5 bases at V and 1 base at J, leaving 8 bases unmatched. Written as DNA, the CDR3 is TGTGCCAGCAGCCCGGGTGGGACAGGTCGCACAGATACGCAGTATTTT. As protein: CASSPGGTGRTDTQYF.

The chain couples TRBV6-2 or TRBV6-3 to TRBJ2-2, with TRBD2 identical over 7 bases. There are 18 residues in the CDR3. The germline gives CDR1 MNHEY, CDR2 SVGEGT. V shed 5 bases and J 1 base; nucleotides not matched to a gene: 13. CDR3 nucleotide sequence: TGTGCCAGCAGTCCGCCGGGACTATTCGGGTGGAACACCGGGGAGCTGTTTTTT. It is translated as CASSPPGLFGWNTGELFF.

As DNA, the CDR3 is TGCGCCAGCAGCCTCGGGACAGGGTCAAGCACCGGGGAGCTGTTTTTT. It codes for CASSLGTGSSTGELFF. The V and J genes are TRBV4-1 and TRBJ2-2, with 9 bases fitting TRBD1. The CDR3 is made up of 16 amino acids. The V segment lost 4 bases and the J segment 4 bases; nucleotides outside the gene matches: 7. Germline lookup yields CDR1 MGHRA and CDR2 YSYEKL.

The chain employs TRBV9 and TRBJ1-6, with a tentative D call TRBD1 (6 bases). Germline V lookup: CDR1 SGDLS, CDR2 YYNGEE. The germline V and J ends were trimmed by 4 bases and 8 bases, with 19 bases remaining between them. The CDR3 runs 16 residues. CDR3 protein: CASSPRGGLVDSPLHF. In DNA, the CDR3 is TGTGCCAGCAGCCCCCGGGGGGGGCTTGTCGATTCACCCCTCCACTTT.

The chain is built from TRBV27 and TRBJ1-6, with D perhaps TRBD1 (6 bases). The CDR3 has 18 amino acids. Trimming took 8 bases from V and 10 from J, leaving 30 bases between them. From germline, CDR1 is MNHEY and CDR2 SMNVEV (reference sequence). The CDR3 nucleotides are TGTGCCAGCCAGGGGCCGAGGCGGGCCGCCGGGCTTAGGTCACCCCTCCACTTT. Translation gives CASQGPRRAAGLRSPLHF.

The chain uses TRBV28 and TRBJ2-7; the match to TRBD2 covers 10 bases. The ends lost 9 bases at V and 3 bases at J; junction bases unmatched: 5. Germline CDR1 reads MDHEN; CDR2 reads SYDVKM. This CDR3 has 13 residues. The chain's CDR3 is CASVAGGDYEQYF. DNA for the CDR3: TGTGCCAGTGTAGCGGGAGGAGACTACGAGCAGTACTTC.

J is TRBJ2-5 and V is TRBV9; 9 bases match TRBD1. Trimming at V came to 4 bases and at J to 4 bases, leaving 14 bases not matched to a gene. The CDR3 sequence is 17 residues long. Germline lookup yields CDR1 SGDLS and CDR2 YYNGEE. The CDR3 protein is CASSPGTGSRSGETQYF. DNA for the CDR3: TGTGCCAGCAGCCCAGGGACAGGGTCTAGGTCGGGAGAGACCCAGTACTTC.